This T cell receptor beta chain was found in a study of blood T cell repertoires in COVID-19. V was clipped by 4 bases and J by 7 bases, with 11 bases between them. CDR1 is SGDLS, CDR2 YYNGEE, per germline. This CDR3 comprises 12 residues. Here immunoSEQ multiplex PCR was the method, and the copy in TCRdb shows in-frame clones only, minus some. The profile shows under 300,000 clones, 89% of them singletons. The chain employs TRBV9 and TRBJ2-5, with a tentative D call TRBD2 (5 bases). The TCR was taken from a man aged 45-60 years with acute or convalescent COVID-19. The sequenced material came from peripheral blood. CDR3 coding DNA: TGTGCCAGCAGCTACGGGGATGCGACCCAGTACTTC. This gives the protein CASSYGDATQYF.